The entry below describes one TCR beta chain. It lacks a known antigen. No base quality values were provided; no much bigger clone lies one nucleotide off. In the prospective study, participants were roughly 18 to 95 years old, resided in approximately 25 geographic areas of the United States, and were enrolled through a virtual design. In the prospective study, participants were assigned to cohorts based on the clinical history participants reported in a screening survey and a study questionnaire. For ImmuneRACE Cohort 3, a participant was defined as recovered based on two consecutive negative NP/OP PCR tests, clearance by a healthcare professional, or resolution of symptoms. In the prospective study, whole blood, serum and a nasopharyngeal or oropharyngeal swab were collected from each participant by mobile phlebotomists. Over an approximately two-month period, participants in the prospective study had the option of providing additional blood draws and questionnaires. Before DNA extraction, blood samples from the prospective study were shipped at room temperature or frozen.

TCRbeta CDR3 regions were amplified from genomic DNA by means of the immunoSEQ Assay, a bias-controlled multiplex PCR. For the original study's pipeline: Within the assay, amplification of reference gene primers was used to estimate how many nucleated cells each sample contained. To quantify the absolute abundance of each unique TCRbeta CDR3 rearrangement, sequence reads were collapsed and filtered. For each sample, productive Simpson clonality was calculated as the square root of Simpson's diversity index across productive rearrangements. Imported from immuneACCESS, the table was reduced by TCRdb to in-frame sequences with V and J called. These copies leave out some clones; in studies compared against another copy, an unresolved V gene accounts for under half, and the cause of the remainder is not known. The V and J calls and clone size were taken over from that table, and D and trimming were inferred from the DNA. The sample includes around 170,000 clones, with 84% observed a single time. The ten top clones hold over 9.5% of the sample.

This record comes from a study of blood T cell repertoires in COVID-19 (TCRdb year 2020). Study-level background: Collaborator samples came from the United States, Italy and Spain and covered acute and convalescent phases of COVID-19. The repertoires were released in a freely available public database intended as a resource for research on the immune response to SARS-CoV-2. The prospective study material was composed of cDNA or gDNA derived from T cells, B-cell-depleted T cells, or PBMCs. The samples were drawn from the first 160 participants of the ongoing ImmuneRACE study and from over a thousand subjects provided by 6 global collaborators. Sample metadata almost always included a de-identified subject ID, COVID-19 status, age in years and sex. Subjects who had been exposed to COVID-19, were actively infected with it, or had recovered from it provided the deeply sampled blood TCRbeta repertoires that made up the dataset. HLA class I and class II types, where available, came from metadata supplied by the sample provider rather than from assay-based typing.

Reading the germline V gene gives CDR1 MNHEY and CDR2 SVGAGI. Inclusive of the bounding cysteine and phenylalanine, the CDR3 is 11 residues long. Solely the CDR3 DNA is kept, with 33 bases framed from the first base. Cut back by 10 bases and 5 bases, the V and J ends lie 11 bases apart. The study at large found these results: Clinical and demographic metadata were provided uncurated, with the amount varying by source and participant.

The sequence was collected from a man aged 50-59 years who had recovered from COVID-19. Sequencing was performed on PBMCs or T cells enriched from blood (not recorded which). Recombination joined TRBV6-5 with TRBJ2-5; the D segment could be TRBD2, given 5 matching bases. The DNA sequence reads TGTGCCACCTGCAGCGGCGAGACCCAGTACTTC. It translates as CATCSGETQYF.